This T cell receptor (beta chain) appears in the sequencing data of a study of T cells and Merkel cell carcinoma outcomes. Produced via immunoSEQ multiplex PCR; TCRdb's table is partial and in-frame only. The sample holds a few thousand clones, approximately 89% seen once. CDR3 length equals 14 residues. The germline gives CDR1 SGHRS, CDR2 YFSETQ. V lost 2 bases and J lost 2; bases outside the gene matches: 0. Material: tumor tissue from Merkel cell carcinoma. The clonotype was recovered from a human donor with Merkel cell carcinoma. The J gene is TRBJ2-5, the V gene TRBV5-1, with 10 bases matching TRBD2. The CDR3, as DNA: TGCGCCAGCAGCTTAGCGGGGGGGCAAGAGACCCAGTACTTC. It is translated as CASSLAGGQETQYF.